What follows are 26 T cell receptor beta chains derived from one specimen sequenced in a study of blood T cell repertoires in COVID-19 (dated by TCRdb to 2019 to 2021). Library construction relied on the immunoSEQ multiplex PCR assay. The source is immuneACCESS, and TCRdb retained only in-frame sequences with V and J called. Part of the clones is not carried over; for the studies checked, unresolved V genes explain less than half of this, and the remainder is unexplained. The sample table lists over 150,000 clones, approximately 90% of them with a count of one. Around a tenth of the sample goes to the ten largest clones. The sequencing sample was made of peripheral blood. The receptors here all came from a woman in her 70s with COVID-19, enrolled during active disease.

The CDR3 spells CASSISRQGNQPQHF. As DNA, the CDR3 is TGTGCCAGTAGTATAAGTCGACAGGGTAATCAGCCCCAGCATTTT. The rearrangement uses TRBV19 and TRBJ1-5; TRBD1 aligns across 7 bases. The CDR3 is 15 residues long. The germline gives CDR1 LNHDA, CDR2 SQIVND (reference sequence). V trimming: 2 bases; J trimming: 4 bases; junction bases outside the gene matches: 5.

On this clone itself: An end of the junction does not agree with germline; a read error may underlie this. V and J are TRBV2 and TRBJ2-7; 7 bases are shared with TRBD2. CDR1 and CDR2 from the germline V gene are SNHLY and FYNNEI. This CDR3 comprises 12 residues. The CDR3: CASSERWEGCDF. The CDR3 DNA reads TGTGCCAGCAGTGAACGGTGGGAGGGATGCGACTTC.

This clone was observed a few times. This chain connects TRBV5-1 to TRBJ1-2; no definite D call. The CDR3 has 14 residues. V was shortened by 0 bases and J by 7 bases, with 13 bases between the two germline ends. CDR1 SGHRS and CDR2 YFSETQ come from the germline V gene. The CDR3 is CASSLGLQVGGYTF. The CDR3 DNA reads as TGCGCCAGCAGCTTGGGGTTGCAGGTCGGTGGCTACACCTTC.

The rearrangement uses TRBV7-9 and TRBJ2-3, with 13 bases matching TRBD2. CDR3 size: 14 residues. V gave up 6 bases and J gave up 10 bases; unmatched junction bases: 7. Germline V gives CDR1 SEHNR, CDR2 FQNEAQ (reference sequence). CDR3 loop: CASRTSGGPGPQYF. The CDR3 nucleotides read TGTGCCAGCAGGACTAGCGGGGGGCCGGGACCGCAGTATTTT.

The chain employs TRBV5-3 and TRBJ2-5, with D perhaps TRBD1 (6 bases). TRBV5-3 counts as an open reading frame of uncertain function. Between the trimmed V and J ends, which lost 4 bases and 2 bases, there was a span of 6 bases. There are 12 residues in the CDR3. CDR3 nucleotides: TGTGCCAGAAGCGACAGGCAAGAGACCCAGTACTTC. It yields the protein CARSDRQETQYF.

The chain uses TRBV28 and TRBJ1-6; TRBD1 is a possible D gene (6 bases). This CDR3 region has 14 residues. V gave up 6 bases and J gave up 7 bases, with 13 bases separating them. Germline V lookup: CDR1 MDHEN, CDR2 SYDVKM. For the CDR3, the DNA is TGTGCCAGCAGCTTAACAGGGAAGAATTCACCCCTCCACTTT. It encodes CASSLTGKNSPLHF.

The table lists this clone with a count of one. The chain recombines TRBV19 with TRBJ1-2; D is perhaps TRBD1 (5 bases). Germline CDR1 is LNHDA and CDR2 is SQIVND (reference sequence). This CDR3 spans 13 amino acids. The V end lost 7 bases, the J end lost 3 bases, and 12 bases lay between the germline ends. This CDR3 reads CASTMGQDYGYTF. CDR3 nucleotides: TGTGCCAGTACCATGGGGCAGGACTATGGCTACACCTTC. Supplemented by reference TRBV19 and TRBJ1-2, the full variable domain reads DGGITQSPKYLFRKEGQNVTLSCEQNLNHDAMYWYRQDPGQGLRLIYYSQIVNDFQKGDIAEGYSVSREKKESFPLTVTSAQKNPTAFYLCASTMGQDYGYTFGSGTRLTVV.

The rearrangement joins TRBV6-1 to TRBJ1-5, with TRBD1 matching 8 bases. There are 15 residues in the CDR3. With V trimmed by 3 bases and J by 5 bases, 6 bases remained unmatched. Germline values: CDR1 MNHNS, CDR2 SASEGT. CDR3 bases: TGTGCCAGCAGTGACGACAGGGGCGGGCATCAGCCCCAGCATTTT. Protein: CASSDDRGGHQPQHF.

The CDR3 nucleotides are TGTGCCAGCAGCGTAGGTAAAGGGGAGCTGTTTTTT. Translation: CASSVGKGELFF. The J gene is TRBJ2-2, the V gene TRBV9; no clear D gene. Germline CDR1 SGDLS, CDR2 YYNGEE. The CDR3 has 12 residues. Deletions cut 0 bases from V and 8 bases from J, with 5 bases between.

The chain has TRBV29-1 and TRBJ2-5; 9 nucleotides match TRBD2. CDR3 size: 12 residues. From germline, CDR1 is SQVTM and CDR2 ANQGSEA. Germline trimming cut 5 bases from V and 4 bases from J; bases unmatched to any gene: 2. CDR3 sequence (DNA): TGCAGCGTTAAAGCGGGGGGAGAGACCCAGTACTTC. Translating it yields CSVKAGGETQYF.

The chain combines TRBV28 with TRBJ2-5, with 8 bases fitting TRBD2. V lost 1 base, J lost 3 bases, and 4 bases stayed unmatched. CDR3 length: 15 amino acids. Germline V gives CDR1 MDHEN, CDR2 SYDVKM. The CDR3 here is CASSLSSLAEETQYF. Written as DNA, the CDR3 is TGTGCCAGCAGTTTATCTTCACTAGCGGAAGAGACCCAGTACTTC.

The DNA for the CDR3 is TGTGCAAGCCTTAATACCGGGGGTCCCCACCGAAATGAGCAGTTCTTC. This sequence encodes CASLNTGGPHRNEQFF. This chain joins TRBV27 and TRBJ2-1, with D tentatively TRBD2 (6 bases). The CDR3 is 16 amino acids. Germline V CDR1 and CDR2: MNHEY, SMNVEV (reference sequence).

The chain combines TRBV7-9 with TRBJ2-1; D perhaps matches TRBD1 (6 bases). Germline CDR1 SEHNR, CDR2 FQNEAQ (reference sequence). V dropped 5 bases and J dropped 8 bases, with 19 bases sitting between them. The CDR3 has 15 amino acids. CDR3 region: CASSPGQRGLDEQFF. Here the CDR3 DNA reads TGTGCCAGCAGCCCTGGACAAAGGGGGTTGGATGAGCAGTTCTTC.

The rearrangement links TRBV6-6 to TRBJ2-1, with 12 bases that match TRBD2. The V gene end was trimmed by 6 bases and the J gene end by 5 bases; junction bases not matched to a gene: 11. This CDR3 has 17 residues. Germline-derived CDR1 and CDR2 are MNHNY and SVGAGI (reference sequence). DNA for the CDR3: TGTGCCAGCAGGCGAACCCTGACTAGCGGGGGCAACAATGAGCAGTTCTTC. It encodes CASRRTLTSGGNNEQFF.

The rearrangement uses TRBV2 and TRBJ1-4, with 8 positions matching TRBD1. V lost 6 bases and J lost 6; bases outside the gene matches: 9. This CDR3 has 15 amino acids. The germline V gene has CDR1 SNHLY and CDR2 FYNNEI. The CDR3 DNA reads as TGTGCCAGCAGGGTCGACAGGGGAGGGGATGAAAAACTGTTTTTT. Translating it yields CASRVDRGGDEKLFF.

This rearrangement joins TRBV5-1 to TRBJ1-5, with a tentative D call TRBD1 (6 bases). The V and J ends lost 0 bases and 9 bases respectively, with 13 bases between them. This CDR3 spans 14 amino acids. Germline V CDR1 and CDR2: SGHRS, YFSETQ. The DNA of the CDR3 is TGCGCCAGCAGCTTGGGACAGGACATCGGGCCCCAGCATTTT. Encoded protein: CASSLGQDIGPQHF.

The chain joins TRBV7-2 to TRBJ2-5; D perhaps matches TRBD2 (5 bases). V lost 0 bases and J 8 bases, leaving 13 bases between the germline ends. The CDR3 length is 14 residues. CDR1 and CDR2 from the germline V gene are SGHTA and FQGNSA. The chain's CDR3 is CASSLARVAGTQYF. CDR3 sequence (DNA): TGTGCCAGCAGCTTAGCGAGGGTTGCCGGTACCCAGTACTTC.

V is TRBV29-1 and J is TRBJ2-7; TRBD1 matches at 8 bases. Germline V gene data show CDR1 as SQVTM and CDR2 as ANQGSEA. This CDR3 contains 13 residues. V trimming: 3 bases; J trimming: 9 bases; junction bases outside the gene matches: 10. CDR3 amino acids: CSVDGAGGEAQYF. The CDR3 bases are TGCAGCGTTGACGGCGCAGGGGGCGAGGCGCAGTACTTC.

The chain couples TRBV7-2 to TRBJ1-6, with 7 nucleotides matching TRBD1. Looked up from germline, CDR1 is SGHTA and CDR2 is FQGNSA. The J segment lost 3 bases and the V segment lost 5 bases, leaving 10 bases of the junction unmatched. The CDR3 contains 17 residues. The CDR3 DNA is TGTGCCAGCAGCATGGCAGGGGGACAGCTCTATAATTCACCCCTCCACTTT. It yields the protein CASSMAGGQLYNSPLHF.

The V and J genes are TRBV18 and TRBJ1-3; 7 nucleotides agree with TRBD1. The germline CDR1 and CDR2 sequences are KGHSH and LQKENI. The CDR3 length is 15 residues. The ends lost 3 bases at V and 5 bases at J; junction bases unmatched: 7. The CDR3 region has the DNA TGTGCCAGCTCACCCCCACGACAGGGAAGAAACACCATATATTTT. It encodes CASSPPRQGRNTIYF.

The chain links TRBV11-2 to TRBJ1-6; 7 nucleotides line up with TRBD1. V dropped 3 bases and J dropped 10; count of bases not matched to a gene: 9. CDR3 length: 15 amino acids. CDR1 SGHAT and CDR2 FQNNGV come from the germline V gene. Here the CDR3 DNA reads TGTGCCAGCAGCTTCCGGGACAGTGCCTCCTCACCCCTCCACTTT. Its translation is CASSFRDSASSPLHF.

The V call is TRBV5-1, the J call TRBJ2-3; D is perhaps TRBD2 (5 bases). V lost 4 bases and J lost 1, with 19 bases in between. The CDR3 runs to 17 residues. Germline values: CDR1 SGHRS, CDR2 YFSETQ. CDR3 loop: CASSVSSSGRGTDTQYF. CDR3 DNA sequence: TGCGCCAGCAGCGTATCCTCTTCGGGGAGAGGCACAGATACGCAGTATTTT.

This sequence joins TRBV30 and TRBJ2-1; the D gene is possibly TRBD2 (5 bases). The V gene lost 4 bases and the J gene lost 6 bases, with 13 bases spanning the gap. Germline V gene sequence: CDR1 GTSNPN, CDR2 SVGIG (reference sequence). This CDR3 is 13 amino acids long. The CDR3 here is CAWNARRANEQFF. In nucleotides, the CDR3 is TGTGCCTGGAACGCGCGGCGGGCCAATGAGCAGTTCTTC.

The chain couples TRBV6-2 or TRBV6-3 to TRBJ1-5; D may be TRBD1 (5 bases). The CDR3 is made up of 14 amino acids. Trimming stripped 5 bases from V and 2 bases from J, with 10 bases between. CDR1 and CDR2 (germline): MNHEY, SVGEGT. The CDR3 loop reads CASSRGTGNQPQHF. As DNA, the CDR3 is TGTGCCAGCAGTAGAGGGACTGGCAATCAGCCCCAGCATTTT.

The chain is built from TRBV7-2 and TRBJ2-1, with TRBD2 identical over 10 bases. Germline CDR1 SGHTA, CDR2 FQGNSA. The CDR3 is 15 residues long. V lost 4 bases, J lost 8 bases, and 8 bases stayed unmatched. The CDR3 nucleotides read TGTGCCAGCAGCTCGAGCGGGGGGGCTAGGGATGAGCAGTTCTTC. This sequence encodes CASSSSGGARDEQFF.

This chain uses TRBV5-1 with TRBJ2-7; 12 nucleotides line up with TRBD2. Losses at the gene ends were 3 bases for V and 1 base for J; bases not matched to a gene: 11. The CDR3 contains 18 residues. Germline CDR1 SGHRS, CDR2 YFSETQ. The CDR3 DNA reads as TGCGCCAGCAGCTCGACAGTGGGACTAGCGGGCCGGTCCTACGAGCAGTACTTC. Its translation is CASSSTVGLAGRSYEQYF.